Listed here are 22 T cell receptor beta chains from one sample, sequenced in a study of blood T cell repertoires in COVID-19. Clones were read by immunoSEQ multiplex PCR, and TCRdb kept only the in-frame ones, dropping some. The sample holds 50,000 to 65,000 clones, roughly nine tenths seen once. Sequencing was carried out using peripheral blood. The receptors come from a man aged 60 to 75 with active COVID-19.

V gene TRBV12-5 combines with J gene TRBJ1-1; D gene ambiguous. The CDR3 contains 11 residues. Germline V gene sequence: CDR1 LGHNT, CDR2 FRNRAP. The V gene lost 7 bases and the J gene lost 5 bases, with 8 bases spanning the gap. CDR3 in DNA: TGTGCTAGTGTGGAGGGAACTGAAGCTTTCTTT. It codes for CASVEGTEAFF.

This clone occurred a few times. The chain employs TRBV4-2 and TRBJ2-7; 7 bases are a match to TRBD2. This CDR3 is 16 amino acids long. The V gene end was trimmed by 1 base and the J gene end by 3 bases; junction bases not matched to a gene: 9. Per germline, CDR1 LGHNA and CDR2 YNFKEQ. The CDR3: CASSQVDGVAGYEQYF. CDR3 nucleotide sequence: TGTGCCAGCAGCCAAGTCGACGGAGTAGCGGGCTACGAGCAGTACTTC.

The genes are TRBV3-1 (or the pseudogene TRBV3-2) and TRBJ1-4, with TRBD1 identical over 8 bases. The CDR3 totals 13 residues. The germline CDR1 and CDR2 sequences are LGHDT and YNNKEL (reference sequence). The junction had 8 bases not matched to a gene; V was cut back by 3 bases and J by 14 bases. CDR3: CASSHSGGDQLFF. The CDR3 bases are TGTGCCAGCAGCCACTCAGGGGGCGATCAGCTGTTTTTT.

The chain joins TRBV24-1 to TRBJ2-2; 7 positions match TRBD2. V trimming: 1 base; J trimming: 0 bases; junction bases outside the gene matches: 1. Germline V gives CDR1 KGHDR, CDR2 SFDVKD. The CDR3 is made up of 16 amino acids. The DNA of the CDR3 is TGTGCCACCAGTGATTTAAGCGGGACGAACACCGGGGAGCTGTTTTTT. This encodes CATSDLSGTNTGELFF.

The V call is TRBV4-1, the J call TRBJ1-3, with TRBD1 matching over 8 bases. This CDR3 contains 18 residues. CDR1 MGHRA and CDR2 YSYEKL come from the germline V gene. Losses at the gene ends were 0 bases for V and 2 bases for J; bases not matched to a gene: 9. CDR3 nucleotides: TGCGCCAGCAGCCAAGAAGGCCCTGAGACAGGGGCTGGAAACACCATATATTTT. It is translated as CASSQEGPETGAGNTIYF.

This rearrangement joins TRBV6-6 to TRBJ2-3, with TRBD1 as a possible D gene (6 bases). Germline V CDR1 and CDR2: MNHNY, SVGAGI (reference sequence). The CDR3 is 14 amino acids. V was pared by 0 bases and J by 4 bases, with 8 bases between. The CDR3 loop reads CASSYSAGADTQYF. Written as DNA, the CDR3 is TGTGCCAGCAGTTACTCCGCAGGGGCAGATACGCAGTATTTT.

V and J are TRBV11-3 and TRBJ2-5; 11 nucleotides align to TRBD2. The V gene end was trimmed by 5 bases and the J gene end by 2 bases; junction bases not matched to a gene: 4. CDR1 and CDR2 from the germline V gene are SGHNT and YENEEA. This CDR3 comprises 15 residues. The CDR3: CASSPGLAEQETQYF. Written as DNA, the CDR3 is TGTGCCAGCAGCCCGGGACTAGCGGAACAAGAGACCCAGTACTTC.

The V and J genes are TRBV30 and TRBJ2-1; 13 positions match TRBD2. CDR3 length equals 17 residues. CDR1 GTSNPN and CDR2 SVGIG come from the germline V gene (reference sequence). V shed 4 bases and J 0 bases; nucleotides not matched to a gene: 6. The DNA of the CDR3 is TGTGCCTGGATTCTCGGGACTAGCGGGACCTCCTACAATGAGCAGTTCTTC. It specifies CAWILGTSGTSYNEQFF. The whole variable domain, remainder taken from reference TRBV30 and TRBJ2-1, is SQTIHQWPATLVQPVGSPLSLECTVEGTSNPNLYWYRQAAGRGLQLLFYSVGIGQISSEVPQNLSASRPQDRQFILSSKKLLLSDSGFYLCAWILGTSGTSYNEQFFGPGTRLTVL.

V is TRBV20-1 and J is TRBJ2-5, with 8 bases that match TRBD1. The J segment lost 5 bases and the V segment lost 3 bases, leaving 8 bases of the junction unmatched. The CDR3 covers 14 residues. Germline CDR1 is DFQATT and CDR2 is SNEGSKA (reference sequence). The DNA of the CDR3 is TGCAGTGCTAGTCACGCAGGGGGCTGGGAGACCCAGTACTTC. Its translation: CSASHAGGWETQYF.

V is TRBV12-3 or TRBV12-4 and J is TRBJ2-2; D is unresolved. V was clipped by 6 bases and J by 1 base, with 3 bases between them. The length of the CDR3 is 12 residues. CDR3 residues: CASRLNTGELFF. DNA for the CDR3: TGTGCCAGCAGACTGAACACCGGGGAGCTGTTTTTT.

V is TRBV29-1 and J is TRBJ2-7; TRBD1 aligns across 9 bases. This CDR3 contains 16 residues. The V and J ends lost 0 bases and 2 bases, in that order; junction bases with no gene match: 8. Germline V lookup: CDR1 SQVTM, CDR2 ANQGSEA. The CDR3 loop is CSVEDLGGTGTYEQYF. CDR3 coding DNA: TGCAGCGTTGAAGATCTTGGCGGGACAGGGACCTACGAGCAGTACTTC.

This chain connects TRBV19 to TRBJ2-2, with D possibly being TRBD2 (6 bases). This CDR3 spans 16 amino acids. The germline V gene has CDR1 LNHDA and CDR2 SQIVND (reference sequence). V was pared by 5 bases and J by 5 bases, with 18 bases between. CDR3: CASSDPSGRSTGELFF. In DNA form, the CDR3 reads TGTGCCAGTAGTGACCCCTCGGGGAGGAGTACCGGGGAGCTGTTTTTT.

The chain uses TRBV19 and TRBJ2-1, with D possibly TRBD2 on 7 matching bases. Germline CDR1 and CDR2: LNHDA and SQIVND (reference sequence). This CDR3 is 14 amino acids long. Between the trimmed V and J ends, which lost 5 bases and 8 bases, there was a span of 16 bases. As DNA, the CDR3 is TGTGCCAGTAGTCGGGGGGCTGCGGGCTATGAGCAGTTCTTC. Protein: CASSRGAAGYEQFF.

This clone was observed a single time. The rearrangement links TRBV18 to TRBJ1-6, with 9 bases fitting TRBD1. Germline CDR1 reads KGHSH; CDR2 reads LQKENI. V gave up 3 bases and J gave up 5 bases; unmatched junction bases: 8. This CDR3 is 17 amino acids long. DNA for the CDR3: TGTGCCAGCTCACCGCAACAGGGGGCACAAAATAATTCACCCCTCCACTTT. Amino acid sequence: CASSPQQGAQNNSPLHF.

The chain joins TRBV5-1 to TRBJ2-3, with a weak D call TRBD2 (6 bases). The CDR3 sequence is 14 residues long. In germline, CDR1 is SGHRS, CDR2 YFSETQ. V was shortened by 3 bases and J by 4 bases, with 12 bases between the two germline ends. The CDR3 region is CASSSGGTSDTQYF. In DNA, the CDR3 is TGCGCCAGCAGCTCCGGCGGGACGTCAGATACGCAGTATTTT.

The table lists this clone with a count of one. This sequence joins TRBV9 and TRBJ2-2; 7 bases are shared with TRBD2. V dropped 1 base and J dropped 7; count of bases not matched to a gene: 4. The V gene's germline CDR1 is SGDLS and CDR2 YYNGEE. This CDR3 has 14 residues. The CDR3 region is CASSVRGRVGELFF. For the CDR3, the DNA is TGTGCCAGCAGCGTACGCGGGAGAGTCGGGGAGCTGTTTTTT. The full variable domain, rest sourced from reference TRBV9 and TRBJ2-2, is DSGVTQTPKHLITATGQRVTLRCSPRSGDLSVYWYQQSLDQGLQFLIQYYNGEERAKGNILERFSAQQFPDLHSELNLSSLELGDSALYFCASSVRGRVGELFFGEGSRLTVL.

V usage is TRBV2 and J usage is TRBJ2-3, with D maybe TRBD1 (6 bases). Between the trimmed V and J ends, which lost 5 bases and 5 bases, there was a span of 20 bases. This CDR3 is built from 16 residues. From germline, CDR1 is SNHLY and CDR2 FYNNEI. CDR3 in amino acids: CASSYRQASLGDTQYF. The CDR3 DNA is TGTGCCAGCAGTTACCGACAGGCCAGTCTGGGAGATACGCAGTATTTT.

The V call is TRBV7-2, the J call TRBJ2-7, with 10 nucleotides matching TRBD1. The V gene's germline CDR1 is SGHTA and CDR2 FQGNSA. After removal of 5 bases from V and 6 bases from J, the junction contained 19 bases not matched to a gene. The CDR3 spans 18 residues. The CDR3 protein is CASSPSGTGALSRGEQYF. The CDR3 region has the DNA TGTGCCAGCAGCCCCTCCGGGACAGGGGCCCTGTCCCGGGGCGAGCAGTACTTC.

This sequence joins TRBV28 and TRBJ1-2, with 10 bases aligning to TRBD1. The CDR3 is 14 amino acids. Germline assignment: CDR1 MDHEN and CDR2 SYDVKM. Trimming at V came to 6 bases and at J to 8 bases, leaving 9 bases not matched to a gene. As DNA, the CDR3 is TGTGCCAGCAGCCTCCCGACAGGGGGCGAGGGCTACACCTTC. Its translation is CASSLPTGGEGYTF.

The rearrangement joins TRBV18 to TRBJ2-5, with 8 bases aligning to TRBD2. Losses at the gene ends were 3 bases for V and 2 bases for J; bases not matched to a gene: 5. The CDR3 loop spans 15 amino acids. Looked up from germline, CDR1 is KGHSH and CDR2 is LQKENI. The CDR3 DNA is TGTGCCAGCTCACCGGTTAGCGGGGCACAAGAGACCCAGTACTTC. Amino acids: CASSPVSGAQETQYF.

CDR3 nucleotides: TGTGCCTGGAGTAATGCGTTCTACGAGCAGTACTTC. Its protein is CAWSNAFYEQYF. This rearrangement joins TRBV30 to TRBJ2-7, with D hard to call. This CDR3 has 12 residues. V was trimmed by 2 bases and J by 3 bases, leaving 8 bases between them. The germline V gene encodes CDR1 GTSNPN and CDR2 SVGIG (reference sequence).

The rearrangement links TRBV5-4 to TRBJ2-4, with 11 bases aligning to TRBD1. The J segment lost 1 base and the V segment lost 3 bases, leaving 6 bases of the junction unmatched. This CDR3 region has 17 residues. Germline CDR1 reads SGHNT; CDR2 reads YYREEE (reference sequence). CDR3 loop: CASSYGQGAGAKNIQYF. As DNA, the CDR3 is TGTGCCAGCAGCTACGGACAGGGGGCCGGGGCCAAAAACATTCAGTACTTC.